This passage covers 24 T cell receptor beta chains from one sample sequenced in a study of blood T cell repertoires in COVID-19. Using immunoSEQ multiplex PCR, the repertoire was profiled, and TCRdb retains in-frame clones only, with some absent. Of 95,000 to 100,000 clones listed, about 90% were seen once; the top ten hold more than 3.5%. The sample taken for sequencing was peripheral blood. Every receptor here comes from a human donor with COVID-19, enrolled during active disease. The donor label of this sample is uncertain.

This rearrangement joins TRBV6-1 to TRBJ1-3; possibly TRBD1 for D (6 bases). CDR3 length: 16 residues. Germline V lookup: CDR1 MNHNS, CDR2 SASEGT. Trimming shortened V by 3 bases and J by 0 bases, and 12 bases separated the two germline ends. In DNA form, the CDR3 reads TGTGCCAGCAGTGAGAGCGAGGGGGACTCTGGAAACACCATATATTTT. It codes for CASSESEGDSGNTIYF.

V usage is TRBV5-4 and J usage is TRBJ2-7, with TRBD1 matching over 8 bases. This CDR3 contains 14 residues. Trimming cost V 5 bases and J 5 bases; bases outside gene matches: 9. Germline CDR1 SGHNT, CDR2 YYREEE (reference sequence). As DNA, the CDR3 is TGTGCCAGCAGTTCTCAGGGGGCGAGAAACGAGCAGTACTTC. This encodes CASSSQGARNEQYF.

The V call is TRBV7-9, the J call TRBJ2-7, with 7 bases matching TRBD1. V dropped 3 bases and J dropped 7; count of bases not matched to a gene: 6. This CDR3 has 13 residues. The germline gives CDR1 SEHNR, CDR2 FQNEAQ (reference sequence). CDR3 sequence reads: CASSFDRVQEQYF. The DNA of the CDR3 is TGTGCCAGCAGCTTCGACAGGGTCCAAGAGCAGTACTTC.

This chain connects TRBV2 to TRBJ1-2; D is unresolved. The CDR3 runs 14 residues. Per the germline V gene, CDR1 is SNHLY and CDR2 is FYNNEI. V was cut by 6 bases and J by 3 bases, with 14 bases left in between. Here the CDR3 reads CASRVNGVDYGYTF. CDR3 nucleotides: TGTGCCAGCAGAGTAAACGGGGTAGACTATGGCTACACCTTC.

The rearrangement uses TRBV24-1 and TRBJ2-2; the match to TRBD1 covers 7 bases. Unmatched junction bases numbered 8, after V lost 6 bases and J lost 2 bases. CDR3 length: 16 residues. Germline CDR1 reads KGHDR; CDR2 reads SFDVKD. The CDR3: CATSITGTANTGELFF. The DNA of the CDR3 is TGTGCCACCAGTATAACCGGGACAGCTAACACCGGGGAGCTGTTTTTT.

DNA for the CDR3: TGTGCCCTAAGGTCTCGGGGGACCAATGAGCAGTTCTTC. Its translation is CALRSRGTNEQFF. The chain employs TRBV7-2 and TRBJ2-1; TRBD2 is a possible D gene (6 bases). CDR1 SGHTA and CDR2 FQGNSA come from the germline V gene. The CDR3 runs to 13 residues. Trimming removed 11 bases from V and 6 bases from J, with 17 bases in between.

CDR3 nucleotides: TGTGCCACCAGCAGAGAGCTAGCGGGGGGGCCAAATGAGCAGTTCTTC. Encoded protein: CATSRELAGGPNEQFF. The chain joins TRBV15 to TRBJ2-1; 12 bases align to TRBD2. Germline V gene data show CDR1 as LNHNV and CDR2 as YYDKDF (reference sequence). The CDR3 sequence is 16 residues long. Unmatched junction bases numbered 4, after V lost 0 bases and J lost 7 bases.

The V gene is TRBV27, the J gene TRBJ2-7; 8 positions match TRBD2. There are 15 residues in the CDR3. Losses at the gene ends were 5 bases for V and 2 bases for J; bases not matched to a gene: 8. CDR1 is MNHEY and CDR2 is SMNVEV in the germline V gene (reference sequence). The CDR3: CASSQRLAFAYEQYF. CDR3 DNA sequence: TGTGCCAGCAGTCAACGACTAGCGTTTGCCTACGAGCAGTACTTC.

This clone was seen more than once but under ten times. This chain uses TRBV6-2 or TRBV6-3 with TRBJ1-1; 8 nucleotides align to TRBD1. V lost 5 bases to trimming and J lost 3 bases; unmatched junction nucleotides: 8. The germline CDR1 and CDR2 sequences are MNHEY and SVGEGT. CDR3 length: 15 amino acids. The CDR3 region is CASSPGQGRDTEAFF. In DNA, the CDR3 is TGTGCCAGCAGTCCAGGACAGGGACGTGACACTGAAGCTTTCTTT.

The chain couples TRBV19 to TRBJ1-3; no firm D call. The germline V gene encodes CDR1 LNHDA and CDR2 SQIVND (reference sequence). The CDR3 consists of 14 residues. Trimming shortened V by 9 bases and J by 0 bases, and 12 bases separated the two germline ends. CDR3 amino acids: CASCPVNSGNTIYF. The CDR3 nucleotides read TGTGCCAGCTGCCCGGTCAACTCTGGAAACACCATATATTTT.

V gene TRBV7-3 combines with J gene TRBJ2-1, with TRBD1 matching over 7 bases. Germline V CDR1 and CDR2: SGHTA, FQGTGA. With 3 bases clipped from V and 7 bases from J, the junction kept 6 bases outside the gene matches. This CDR3 has 14 residues. The CDR3 bases are TGTGCCAGCAGCTTGGGCGAACAGGGGAATGAGCAGTTCTTC. Its translation: CASSLGEQGNEQFF.

The chain joins TRBV2 to TRBJ1-2, with D uncertain. This CDR3 contains 13 residues. The germline gives CDR1 SNHLY, CDR2 FYNNEI. The ends were cut back, 2 bases at V and 2 bases at J, with 6 bases in the middle. CDR3 amino acids: CASSEWRNYGYTF. As DNA, the CDR3 is TGTGCCAGCAGTGAATGGCGGAACTATGGCTACACCTTC.

The chain recombines TRBV18 with TRBJ2-1; TRBD2 matches at 11 bases. CDR1 is KGHSH and CDR2 is LQKENI in the germline V gene. The length of the CDR3 is 16 residues. The ends lost 2 bases at V and 5 bases at J; junction bases unmatched: 5. The chain's CDR3 is CASSPVAGGPHNEQFF. The CDR3 DNA reads as TGTGCCAGCTCACCAGTAGCGGGGGGGCCTCACAATGAGCAGTTCTTC.

This clone was seen once. V gene TRBV7-9 combines with J gene TRBJ2-5, with D tentatively TRBD1 (6 bases). CDR3 length: 14 amino acids. Germline V gene data show CDR1 as SEHNR and CDR2 as FQNEAQ (reference sequence). Trimming cost V 3 bases and J 5 bases, with 13 bases left between them. CDR3 in amino acids: CASSLETGWETQYF. The CDR3 bases are TGTGCCAGCAGCTTGGAGACAGGATGGGAGACCCAGTACTTC.

The chain joins TRBV4-2 to TRBJ2-2; 9 bases agree with TRBD2. The CDR3 totals 14 residues. Germline V CDR1 and CDR2: LGHNA, YNFKEQ. V trimming: 6 bases; J trimming: 3 bases; junction bases outside the gene matches: 2. In DNA, the CDR3 is TGTGCCAGCAGGGGACTAGCAGACACCGGGGAGCTGTTTTTT. It translates to CASRGLADTGELFF.

This clone has a single count. V is TRBV6-1 and J is TRBJ2-7; D perhaps matches TRBD1 (6 bases). V lost 7 bases, J lost 4 bases, and 14 bases lay in between. From germline, CDR1 is MNHNS and CDR2 SASEGT. This CDR3 spans 13 amino acids. CDR3: CASTLGQTYEQYF. CDR3 bases: TGTGCCAGCACCCTGGGACAAACTTACGAGCAGTACTTC.

The J gene is TRBJ2-7, the V gene TRBV4-1, with 7 positions matching TRBD2. Germline assignment: CDR1 MGHRA and CDR2 YSYEKL. The CDR3 has 16 amino acids. Germline trimming cut 4 bases from V and 3 bases from J; bases unmatched to any gene: 12. This chain's CDR3 is CASSRSITRGIYEQYF. The CDR3 DNA follows: TGCGCCAGCAGCCGGTCTATCACGCGGGGGATCTACGAGCAGTACTTC.

This clone is large (0.1 to 1%) by share. The chain employs TRBV25-1 and TRBJ1-1; a weak D match, TRBD1 (5 bases). The CDR3 is 14 residues long. V dropped 7 bases and J dropped 3 bases, with 15 bases sitting between them. Germline loops: CDR1 MGHDK, CDR2 SYGVNS. The DNA for the CDR3 is TGTGCCAGCACCGACGGGGGGAAGGACACTGAAGCTTTCTTT. It translates to CASTDGGKDTEAFF.

This clone was recorded only once. Different DNA sequences within this sample yield the same CDR3. The chain uses TRBV11-3 and TRBJ1-3; unclear D gene. In germline, CDR1 is SGHNT, CDR2 YENEEA. This CDR3 is built from 12 residues. Trimming left V 3 bases short and J 2 bases short, with 2 bases between. The CDR3 DNA is TGTGCCAGCAGCTTCACTGGAAACACCATATATTTT. Translating gives CASSFTGNTIYF.

This clone was counted a single time. The V gene is TRBV10-3, the J gene TRBJ1-3, with 9 bases that match TRBD1. The V segment lost 7 bases and the J segment 4 bases; nucleotides outside the gene matches: 8. CDR1 and CDR2 from the germline V gene are ENHRY and SYGVKD. The CDR3 spans 15 residues. Here the CDR3 reads CAINQQGASGNTIYF. Here the CDR3 DNA reads TGTGCCATCAACCAACAGGGGGCGTCAGGAAACACCATATATTTT.

This clone is a singleton in its sample. The chain employs TRBV19 and TRBJ1-1; 8 bases line up with TRBD1. V lost 4 bases and J lost 3; bases outside the gene matches: 4. Germline V lookup: CDR1 LNHDA, CDR2 SQIVND (reference sequence). The length of the CDR3 is 14 residues. The CDR3 region is CASSSQQGDTEAFF. CDR3 coding DNA: TGTGCCAGTAGTAGCCAACAGGGGGACACTGAAGCTTTCTTT. Based on the CDR3 plus reference TRBV19 and TRBJ1-1, the full variable domain is DGGITQSPKYLFRKEGQNVTLSCEQNLNHDAMYWYRQDPGQGLRLIYYSQIVNDFQKGDIAEGYSVSREKKESFPLTVTSAQKNPTAFYLCASSSQQGDTEAFFGQGTRLTVV.

In this sample, this clone turned up a few times. The chain combines TRBV18 with TRBJ1-2, with TRBD1 identical over 8 bases. The CDR3 loop spans 14 amino acids. Looked up from germline, CDR1 is KGHSH and CDR2 is LQKENI. Trimming at V came to 1 base and at J to 8 bases, leaving 6 bases not matched to a gene. DNA of the CDR3: TGTGCCAGCTCACCACAGGGAGACAGGGGCGGCTACACCTTC. Protein product: CASSPQGDRGGYTF.

The V and J genes are TRBV5-6 and TRBJ2-2; 10 nucleotides match TRBD1. Germline CDR1 reads SGHDT; CDR2 reads YYEEEE. With V trimmed by 3 bases and J by 6 bases, 11 bases remained unmatched. The CDR3 extends over 17 amino acids. As DNA, the CDR3 is TGTGCCAGCAGCTCTCGATGGGACAGGGGAAGGGCCGGGGAGCTGTTTTTT. Translated: CASSSRWDRGRAGELFF. Full variable domain (outside the CDR3, taken from reference TRBV5-6 and TRBJ2-2): DAGVTQSPTHLIKTRGQQVTLRCSPKSGHDTVSWYQQALGQGPQFIFQYYEEEERQRGNFPDRFSGHQFPNYSSELNVNALLLGDSALYLCASSSRWDRGRAGELFFGEGSRLTVL.

The rearrangement joins TRBV6-5 to TRBJ2-7; the match to TRBD1 covers 7 bases. The germline V gene has CDR1 MNHEY and CDR2 SVGAGI. This CDR3 has 15 residues. V trimming: 2 bases; J trimming: 5 bases; junction bases outside the gene matches: 9. In DNA form, the CDR3 reads TGTGCCAGCAGTTACGACAGGGCTGTGAACCACGAGCAGTACTTC. Encoded protein: CASSYDRAVNHEQYF.